The rows below give T cell receptor beta chains drawn from one sample of a study of blood T cell repertoires in COVID-19. Sequencing was performed with immunoSEQ multiplex PCR; in TCRdb, only in-frame clones are kept and a portion is missing. The table has under 300,000 clones, roughly 87% seen once; the top ten hold about 14%. Material: peripheral blood. The receptors here all came from a human donor in a cohort sampled during active COVID-19. Each CDR3 is given with its conserved first and last residue. A D gene is named only where the DNA matches it firmly. Only some rows state a clone size, as once, few, many or a class for expanded clones.

j_call v_call clone_size d_call cdr3_nt cdr3_aa
TRBJ1-1 TRBV10-3 . TRBD1 TGTGCCATCAGTGAGCAAGGGACAGCGGCTTTCTTT CAISEQGTAAFF
TRBJ2-3 TRBV19 . . TGTGCCACCACTAGGCAATATGGGGGCACAGATACGCAGTATTTT CATTRQYGGTDTQYF
TRBJ2-7 TRBV7-9 . TRBD2 TGTGCCAGCAGCTTATTACGCTGGGGGACTAGCGGCTACGAGCAGTACTTC CASSLLRWGTSGYEQYF
TRBJ1-2 TRBV5-1 . . TGCGCCAGCAGCTTGGGACGAACTCGGCAGGGAAGAATTAGTGGCTACACCTTC CASSLGRTRQGRISGYTF
TRBJ2-1 TRBV7-2 . . TGTGCCAGCAGCTTAAGACAGTTCTACAATGAGCAGTTCTTC CASSLRQFYNEQFF
TRBJ1-2 TRBV3-1/TRBV3-2 . . TGTGCCAGCAGCCAAGGTGGAGGGGGCTACACCTTC CASSQGGGGYTF
TRBJ2-7 TRBV4-1 . TRBD2 TGCGCCAGCAGCCAAGATCTTGGTAGCGGGAGGGGAGGCTACGAGCAGTACTTC CASSQDLGSGRGGYEQYF
TRBJ1-1 TRBV6-6 . . TGTGCCTTAAGGGATATTCGGGAGAACACTGAAGCTTTCTTT CALRDIRENTEAFF
TRBJ2-7 TRBV4-1 . . TGCGCCAGCTCCCCCCGGACAGTGGGTTCTTCTGTCTACGAGCAGTACTTC CASSPRTVGSSVYEQYF
TRBJ2-7 TRBV2 . TRBD2 TGTGCCAGCAATCCACTAGCGGTCTCCTACGAGCAGTACTTC CASNPLAVSYEQYF
TRBJ1-2 TRBV5-1 . TRBD1 TGCGCCAGCAGCCCGGGACAGACGAACTATGGCTACACCTTC CASSPGQTNYGYTF
TRBJ1-3 TRBV6-5 . . TGTGCCAGCAGTTACCAGGGTTCCTCTGGAAACACCATATATTTT CASSYQGSSGNTIYF
TRBJ1-2 TRBV27 . TRBD1 TGTGCCAGCAGTATGGACAGGGAGTTTTTCTTC CASSMDREFFF
TRBJ2-1 TRBV5-4 . TRBD2 TGTGCCAGCAGCTTAGCGGGAGGGGGGCCCTACAATGAGCAGTTCTTC CASSLAGGGPYNEQFF
TRBJ1-2 TRBV29-1 . TRBD1 TGCAGCGTGGAGCAGGGGGCGCGTGGCTACACCTTC CSVEQGARGYTF
TRBJ2-3 TRBV6-6 . TRBD2 TGTGCCAGCAGTTACCCTGGACTAGCGGGAACAGATACGCAGTATTTT CASSYPGLAGTDTQYF
TRBJ2-1 TRBV9 few TRBD2 TGTGCCAGCAGCAGACCCGGGACTAGCGGAAACAATGAGCAGTTCTTC CASSRPGTSGNNEQFF
TRBJ2-7 TRBV6-5 . . TGTGCCAGCAGGGTGACAGTTGGCTACGAGCAGTACTTC CASRVTVGYEQYF
TRBJ2-5 TRBV7-8 . . TGTGCCAGCAGCCAGAGTAATTTAGAGACCCAGTACTTC CASSQSNLETQYF
TRBJ2-7 TRBV7-9 . . TGTGCCAGCAGCTGGACAGATAGCTCCTACGAGCAGTACTTC CASSWTDSSYEQYF
TRBJ1-2 TRBV10-3 . . TGTGCCATCAGCCCCACCCAGGGGACCAACTATGGCTACACCTTC CAISPTQGTNYGYTF
TRBJ2-7 TRBV12-3/TRBV12-4 . . TGTGCCAGCAGTTTCCGTTACGAGCAGTACTTC CASSFRYEQYF
TRBJ2-2 TRBV5-1 . . TGCGCCAGCAAGATGGCCTCGCCCACCGGGGAGCTGTTTTTT CASKMASPTGELFF
TRBJ1-6 TRBV2 . . TGTGCCAGCAGTGAGGACAGCGGCTATAATTCACCCCTCCACTTT CASSEDSGYNSPLHF
TRBJ2-7 TRBV5-5 . TRBD2 TGTGCCAGCAGCGCCCGGGGGACTAGCGGGATGGGCGAGCAGTACTTC CASSARGTSGMGEQYF
TRBJ2-5 TRBV12-3/TRBV12-4 . . TGTGCCAGCAGTGCCTTAGGGGGTGAGACCCAGTACTTC CASSALGGETQYF
TRBJ1-3 TRBV3-1/TRBV3-2 . . TGTGCCAGCAGCCAAATGCAGGGCTCTGGAAACACCATATATTTT CASSQMQGSGNTIYF
TRBJ2-1 TRBV6-4 . TRBD2 TGTGCCAGCAGTGTGGGACTAGTGGGGAACAATGAGCAGTTCTTC CASSVGLVGNNEQFF
TRBJ1-1 TRBV7-9 . TRBD1 TGTGCCAGCAGCTTAGTAGACAGGGGAGGCACTGAAGCTTTCTTT CASSLVDRGGTEAFF
TRBJ2-3 TRBV4-2 . TRBD2 TGTGCCAGCAGCCAACCCCCCCGTGGTAGCGGGAAAACAGATACGCAGTATTTT CASSQPPRGSGKTDTQYF
TRBJ2-1 TRBV24-1 . TRBD1 TGTGCCACCAGTGATTTGCGGACAGGCAATGAGCAGTTCTTC CATSDLRTGNEQFF
TRBJ2-7 TRBV5-1 . TRBD1 TGCGCCAGCACCATCTCCGTGTTAGGACAGGGGACCTACGAGCAGTACTTC CASTISVLGQGTYEQYF
TRBJ2-3 TRBV27 . . TGTGCCAGCAGTTTTCGTGGGAGGGATACGCAGTATTTT CASSFRGRDTQYF
TRBJ1-2 TRBV19 . . TGTGCCAGTAGTATAGCTGGCGGGGGTGGCTACACCTTC CASSIAGGGGYTF
TRBJ2-2 TRBV6-5 . . TGTGCCAGCATCATCGCCCTAAGCCGGGAGCTGTTTTTT CASIIALSRELFF
TRBJ2-7 TRBV3-1/TRBV3-2 few TRBD1 TGTGCCAGCAGCCAAGTCCGGGACAGGGGCCCCTACGAGCAGTACTTC CASSQVRDRGPYEQYF
TRBJ1-4 TRBV25-1 few . TGTGCCAGCAGCGTAGGGGGTGCTAATGAAAAACTGTTTTTT CASSVGGANEKLFF
TRBJ2-3 TRBV7-2 . . TGTGCCAGCAGCTTAGCTCGGGGGGCGCAAGATACGCAGTATTTT CASSLARGAQDTQYF
TRBJ1-4 TRBV2 . . TGTGCCAGCAGTGCACAGGGTTTTAATGAAAAACTGTTTTTT CASSAQGFNEKLFF
TRBJ2-7 TRBV6-5 . TRBD2 TGTGCCGCTGGGCCAAAGGCTAGCGGGGCCTACGAGCAGTACTTC CAAGPKASGAYEQYF
TRBJ2-1 TRBV6-4 . . TGTGCCAGCAGCCGGGACCCGAGCGGGGAGCAGTTCTTC CASSRDPSGEQFF
TRBJ1-5 TRBV28 . . TGTGCCACCTCCAGACTTTATCAGCCCCAGCATTTT CATSRLYQPQHF
TRBJ1-2 TRBV7-9 . . TGTGCCAGCAGCTTACGGGGGAGCGGCTACACCTTC CASSLRGSGYTF
TRBJ2-5 TRBV7-9 . . TGTGCCAGCAGTTCCGACTGGGCCCAGTACTTC CASSSDWAQYF
TRBJ2-7 TRBV7-9 . TRBD2 TGTGCCAGCAGCGCAGGGACTAGCGGGAGCGGATTTGTCTACGAGCAGTACTTC CASSAGTSGSGFVYEQYF
TRBJ2-7 TRBV19 . . TGTGCCAGTAGTAAGTTACAGGGTCGGTCCTACGAGCAGTACTTC CASSKLQGRSYEQYF
TRBJ2-1 TRBV2 . . TGTGCCAGCGCGGAGGGAGGGGGAACTGAGCAGTTCTTC CASAEGGGTEQFF
TRBJ2-1 TRBV28 . . TGTGCCAGCAGGCGGACAGTACGCAATGAGCAGTTCTTC CASRRTVRNEQFF
TRBJ2-7 TRBV5-1 . TRBD1 TGCGCCAGCAGCTTAGGGGACAGTTCCTACGAGCAGTACTTC CASSLGDSSYEQYF
TRBJ2-3 TRBV7-2 . . TGTGCCAGTCTCAGCGGACCTAGCACAGATACGCAGTATTTT CASLSGPSTDTQYF
TRBJ2-3 TRBV2 . TRBD2 TGTGCCAGCAGTGACCGACAAGGGACTAGCGGGAGATCAACAGATACGCAGTATTTT CASSDRQGTSGRSTDTQYF
TRBJ1-2 TRBV29-1 . . TGCAGCGCCGTACAGGGTTCTAACTATGGCTACACCTTC CSAVQGSNYGYTF
TRBJ1-2 TRBV6-6 few . TGTGCCTCCCGCTCTTTGGAGGGAAACTATGGCTACACCTTC CASRSLEGNYGYTF
TRBJ1-6 TRBV3-1/TRBV3-2 . TRBD1 TGTGCCAGCAGCCCTTCCGGGACAGGGGATAATTCACCCCTCCACTTT CASSPSGTGDNSPLHF
TRBJ2-5 TRBV6-1 . TRBD2 TGTGCCAGCAGTGAAATGGGGGGAACTAGCGGGAGTTTGGCGACCCAGTACTTC CASSEMGGTSGSLATQYF